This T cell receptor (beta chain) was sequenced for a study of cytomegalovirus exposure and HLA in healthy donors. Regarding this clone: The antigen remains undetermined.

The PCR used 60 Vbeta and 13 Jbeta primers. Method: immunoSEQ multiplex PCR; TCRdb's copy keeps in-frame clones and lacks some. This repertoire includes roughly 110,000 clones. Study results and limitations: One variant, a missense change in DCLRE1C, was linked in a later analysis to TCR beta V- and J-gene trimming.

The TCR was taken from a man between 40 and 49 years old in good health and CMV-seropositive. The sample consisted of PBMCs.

CDR3 sequence: CASSSRDGRQETQYF. Here the CDR3 DNA reads TGCGCCAGCAGCTCCCGGGACGGGAGGCAAGAGACCCAGTACTTC. This sequence joins TRBV5-1 and TRBJ2-5; 7 nucleotides align to TRBD2. Germline CDR1 is SGHRS and CDR2 is YFSETQ. The CDR3 spans 15 residues. With 3 bases clipped from V and 2 bases from J, the junction kept 7 bases outside the gene matches. Full variable domain (rest looked up from reference TRBV5-1 and TRBJ2-5): KAGVTQTPRYLIKTRGQQVTLSCSPISGHRSVSWYQQTPGQGLQFLFEYFSETQRNKGNFPGRFSGRQFSNSRSEMNVSTLELGDSALYLCASSSRDGRQETQYFGPGTRLLVL.